This T cell receptor beta chain was captured by sequencing in a study of blood T cell repertoires in COVID-19. V lost 5 bases, J lost 4 bases, and 4 bases stayed unmatched. The CDR3 length is 13 residues. Sequencing used immunoSEQ multiplex PCR; TCRdb keeps in-frame clones, though not all of them. The sample lists hundreds of thousands of clones, 70% to 90% occurring once. The chain employs TRBV12-3 or TRBV12-4 and TRBJ2-7, with 8 bases that match TRBD1. The source of this sequence is a man between 70 and 80 years old with acute or convalescent COVID-19. Sequencing was done on a sample of peripheral blood. CDR3 region: CASSRQGWYEQYF. In nucleotides, the CDR3 is TGTGCCAGCAGTCGACAGGGGTGGTACGAGCAGTACTTC.